The rows below give T cell receptor beta chains drawn from one sample of a study of shared clonotypes between healthy human individuals. Repertoires were generated with immunoSEQ multiplex PCR, while TCRdb's copy carries only in-frame clones and drops some. The table shows approximately 2.5 million clones, with 90% to 95% occurring only once. Sample: naive CD4+ T cells sorted from blood. These TCRs come from a man aged 18 to 30 in good health. The CDR3 runs from the conserved cysteine through the conserved F or W. D genes are given only for firm matches. Clone size is given for some rows only: seen once, a few or many times, or a class if the clone is expanded.

TRBV25-1,.,TRBJ2-5,TRBD2,CASHALAGIRWETQYF,TGTGCCAGCCACGCACTAGCGGGGATCCGGTGGGAGACCCAGTACTTC
TRBV10-3,.,TRBJ1-1,.,CAISELGNTEAFF,TGTGCCATCAGCGAGCTGGGGAACACTGAAGCTTTCTTT
TRBV29-1,.,TRBJ2-7,.,CSAAKGTLQDEQYF,TGCAGCGCAGCCAAAGGGACGTTGCAGGACGAGCAGTACTTC
TRBV5-4,.,TRBJ2-7,.,CASSLGGLRVREQYF,TGTGCCAGCAGCTTGGGGGGGTTAAGAGTCAGAGAGCAGTACTTC
TRBV10-3,.,TRBJ2-5,.,CAISAGIQETQYF,TGTGCCATCTCCGCGGGGATACAAGAGACCCAGTACTTC
TRBV4-3,.,TRBJ2-1,.,CASSQGWGSRDLAYNEQFF,TGCGCCAGCAGCCAAGGATGGGGTTCGCGGGACTTGGCTTACAATGAGCAGTTCTTC
TRBV5-1,once,TRBJ1-1,.,CASSPGHLHALRNTEAFF,TGCGCCAGCAGCCCTGGACACCTCCATGCGCTAAGGAACACTGAAGCTTTCTTT
TRBV4-1,once,TRBJ1-2,TRBD1,CASSQDRQGATYYGYTF,TGCGCCAGCAGCCAAGATCGGCAGGGGGCGACGTACTATGGCTACACCTTC
TRBV25-1,.,TRBJ1-2,.,CASSLGTDSYTF,TGTGCCAGCAGTCTTGGGACGGATAGCTACACCTTC
TRBV2,.,TRBJ2-5,.,CASIAGTKETQYF,TGTGCCAGCATCGCCGGGACCAAAGAGACCCAGTACTTC
TRBV5-1,once,TRBJ2-6,.,CASSLATALSGANVLTF,TGCGCCAGCAGCTTGGCTACCGCTCTCTCTGGGGCCAACGTCCTGACTTTC
TRBV9,once,TRBJ2-7,.,CASSVGVSYEQYF,TGTGCCAGCAGCGTAGGAGTAAGCTACGAGCAGTACTTC
TRBV18,.,TRBJ1-1,.,CASSPSRTVEAFF,TGTGCCAGCTCACCGTCACGGACAGTCGAAGCTTTCTTT
TRBV11-2,.,TRBJ2-7,.,CASSSAGRATRGAYEQYF,TGTGCCAGCAGCTCAGCAGGCAGGGCCACCCGAGGGGCCTACGAGCAGTACTTC
TRBV18,.,TRBJ2-2,TRBD1,CASSPIGTVNTGELFF,TGTGCCAGCTCACCAATAGGGACAGTGAACACCGGGGAGCTGTTTTTT
TRBV11-2,.,TRBJ1-1,.,CASSLAPLLEAFF,TGTGCCAGCAGCTTAGCGCCCCTACTTGAAGCTTTCTTT